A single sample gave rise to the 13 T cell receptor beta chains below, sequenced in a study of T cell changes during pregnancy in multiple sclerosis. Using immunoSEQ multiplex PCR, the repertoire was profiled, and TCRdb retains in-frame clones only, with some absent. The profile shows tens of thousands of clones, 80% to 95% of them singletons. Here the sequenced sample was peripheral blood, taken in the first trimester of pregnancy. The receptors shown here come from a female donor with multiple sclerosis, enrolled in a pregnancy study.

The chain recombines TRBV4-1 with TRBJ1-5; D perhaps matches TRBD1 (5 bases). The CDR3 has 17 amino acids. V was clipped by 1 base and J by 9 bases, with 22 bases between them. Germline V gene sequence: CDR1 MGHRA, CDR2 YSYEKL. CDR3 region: CASSQGLGTGRWVPQHF. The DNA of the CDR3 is TGCGCCAGCAGCCAAGGTTTGGGGACGGGGAGGTGGGTGCCCCAGCATTTT.

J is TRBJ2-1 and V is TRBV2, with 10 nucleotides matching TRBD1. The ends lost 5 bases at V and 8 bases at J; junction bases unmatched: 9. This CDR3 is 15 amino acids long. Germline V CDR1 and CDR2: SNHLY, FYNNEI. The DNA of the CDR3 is TGTGCCAGCAGTAGGGGACAGGGGAATATGGATGAGCAGTTCTTC. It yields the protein CASSRGQGNMDEQFF.

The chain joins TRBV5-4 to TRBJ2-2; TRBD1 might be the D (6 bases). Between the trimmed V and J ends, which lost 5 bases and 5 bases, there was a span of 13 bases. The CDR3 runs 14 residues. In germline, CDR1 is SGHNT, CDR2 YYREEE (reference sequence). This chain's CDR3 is CASSHTGKTGELFF. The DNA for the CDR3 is TGTGCCAGCAGTCATACAGGGAAGACCGGGGAGCTGTTTTTT.

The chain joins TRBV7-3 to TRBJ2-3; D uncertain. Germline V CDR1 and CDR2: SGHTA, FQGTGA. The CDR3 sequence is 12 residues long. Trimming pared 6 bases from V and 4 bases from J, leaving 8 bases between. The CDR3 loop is CASSQGADTQYF. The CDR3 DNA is TGTGCCAGCAGTCAAGGAGCAGATACGCAGTATTTT.

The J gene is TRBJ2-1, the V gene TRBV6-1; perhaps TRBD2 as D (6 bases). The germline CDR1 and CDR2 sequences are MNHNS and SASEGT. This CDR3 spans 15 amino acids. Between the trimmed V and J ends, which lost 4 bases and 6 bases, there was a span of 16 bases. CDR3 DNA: TGTGCCAGCAGTGGAGACCCTAGCGTGGGCAATGAGCAGTTCTTC. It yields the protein CASSGDPSVGNEQFF.

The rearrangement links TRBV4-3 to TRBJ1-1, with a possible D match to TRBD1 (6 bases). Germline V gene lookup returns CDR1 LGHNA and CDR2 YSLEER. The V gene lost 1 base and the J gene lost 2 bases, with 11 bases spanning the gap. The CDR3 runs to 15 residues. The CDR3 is CASSQVQQGNTEAFF. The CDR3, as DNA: TGCGCCAGCAGCCAAGTTCAACAGGGTAACACTGAAGCTTTCTTT.

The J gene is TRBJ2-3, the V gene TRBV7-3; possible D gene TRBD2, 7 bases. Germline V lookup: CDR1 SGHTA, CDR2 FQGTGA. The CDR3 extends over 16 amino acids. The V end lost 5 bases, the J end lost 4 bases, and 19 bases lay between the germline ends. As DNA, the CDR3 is TGTGCCAGCAGCCCCTTACGCGGGGGCGGGCCAGATACGCAGTATTTT. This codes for CASSPLRGGGPDTQYF.

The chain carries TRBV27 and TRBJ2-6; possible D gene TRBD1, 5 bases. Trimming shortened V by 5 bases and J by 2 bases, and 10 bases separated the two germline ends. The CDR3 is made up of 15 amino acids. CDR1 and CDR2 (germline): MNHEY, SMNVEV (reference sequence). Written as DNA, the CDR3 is TGTGCCAGCAGTAACACAGGAGCTGGGGCCAACGTCCTGACTTTC. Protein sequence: CASSNTGAGANVLTF.

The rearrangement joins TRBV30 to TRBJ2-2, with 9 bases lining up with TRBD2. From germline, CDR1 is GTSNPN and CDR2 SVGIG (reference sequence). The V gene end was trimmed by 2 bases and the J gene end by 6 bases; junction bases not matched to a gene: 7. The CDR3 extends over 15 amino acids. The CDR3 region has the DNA TGTGCCTGGAGTCCGCCGGGACTAGCAGCCGGGGAGCTGTTTTTT. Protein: CAWSPPGLAAGELFF.

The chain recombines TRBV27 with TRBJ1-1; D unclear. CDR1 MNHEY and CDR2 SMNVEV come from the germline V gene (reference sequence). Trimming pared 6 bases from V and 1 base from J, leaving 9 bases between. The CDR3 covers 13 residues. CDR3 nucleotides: TGTGCCAGCAGCCAGGTCCCGAACACTGAAGCTTTCTTT. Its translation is CASSQVPNTEAFF.

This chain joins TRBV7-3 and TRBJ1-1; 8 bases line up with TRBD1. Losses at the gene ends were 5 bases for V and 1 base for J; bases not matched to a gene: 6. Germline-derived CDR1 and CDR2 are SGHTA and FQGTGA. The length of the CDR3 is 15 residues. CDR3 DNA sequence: TGTGCCAGCAGCCCCCAGGGGGCAAGGAACACTGAAGCTTTCTTT. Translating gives CASSPQGARNTEAFF. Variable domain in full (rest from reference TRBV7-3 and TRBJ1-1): GAGVSQTPSNKVTEKGKYVELRCDPISGHTALYWYRQSLGQGPEFLIYFQGTGAADDSGLPNDRFFAVRPEGSVSTLKIQRTERGDSAVYLCASSPQGARNTEAFFGQGTRLTVV.

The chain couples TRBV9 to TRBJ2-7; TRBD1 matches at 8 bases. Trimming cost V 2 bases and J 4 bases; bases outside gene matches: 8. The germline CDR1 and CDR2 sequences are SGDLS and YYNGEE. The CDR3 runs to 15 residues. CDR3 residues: CASSVGQGKMYEQYF. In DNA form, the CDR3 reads TGTGCCAGCAGCGTCGGACAGGGAAAAATGTACGAGCAGTACTTC.

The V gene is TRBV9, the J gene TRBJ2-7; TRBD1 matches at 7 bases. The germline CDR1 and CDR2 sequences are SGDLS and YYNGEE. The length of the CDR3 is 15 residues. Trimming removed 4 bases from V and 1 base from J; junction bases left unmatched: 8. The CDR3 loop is CASSPRTGQSYEQYF. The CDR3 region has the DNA TGTGCCAGCAGCCCACGGACAGGCCAATCCTACGAGCAGTACTTC.